The rows below give T cell receptor beta chains drawn from one sample of a study of OX40 agonist ivuxolimab in advanced cancers. Generated by immunoSEQ multiplex PCR, the TCRdb table keeps only in-frame clones and is missing some. The sample shows roughly 48,000 clones, roughly 90% of them seen only once. This specimen consisted of CD4+ or CD8+ T cells sorted from blood, obtained in a trial of the OX40 agonist ivuxolimab. The receptors originated from an adult with an advanced solid tumor such as melanoma, head and neck, liver or kidney cancer. Both conserved end residues are part of each CDR3. D genes are given only for firm matches. The size of a clone is reported for some rows only, either as once, few or many, or as a class for expanded clones.

cdr3_aa: CAWSVVQGGQPQHF; cdr3_nt: TGTGCCTGGAGTGTAGTACAGGGAGGCCAGCCCCAGCATTTT; v_call: TRBV30; clone_size: -; d_call: -; j_call: TRBJ1-5
cdr3_aa: CASSLSADTQYF; cdr3_nt: TGTGCCAGCAGCTTGAGTGCAGATACGCAGTATTTT; v_call: TRBV7-6; clone_size: few; d_call: -; j_call: TRBJ2-3
cdr3_aa: CASSLELYPPLHF; cdr3_nt: TGTGCCAGCAGCTTAGAGTTGTATCCACCCCTCCACTTT; v_call: TRBV7-2; clone_size: few; d_call: -; j_call: TRBJ1-6
cdr3_aa: CAWSVRRGQGNYGYTF; cdr3_nt: TGTGCCTGGAGTGTCCGAAGGGGGCAGGGTAACTATGGCTACACCTTC; v_call: TRBV30; clone_size: -; d_call: TRBD1; j_call: TRBJ1-2
cdr3_aa: CTSSCNVVRKTYGYTF; cdr3_nt: TGCACCAGCAGCTGCAATGTTGTGCGAAAGACCTATGGCTACACCTTC; v_call: TRBV1; clone_size: -; d_call: -; j_call: TRBJ1-2
cdr3_aa: CASSLGGPGADTQYF; cdr3_nt: TGTGCCAGCAGCTTGGGCGGACCGGGCGCAGATACGCAGTATTTT; v_call: TRBV5-6; clone_size: few; d_call: -; j_call: TRBJ2-3
cdr3_aa: CASSLDSYTEAFF; cdr3_nt: TGTGCCAGCAGCTTAGACAGTTATACTGAAGCTTTCTTT; v_call: TRBV5-4; clone_size: -; d_call: -; j_call: TRBJ1-1
cdr3_aa: CASSSGNSGNTIYF; cdr3_nt: TGTGCCAGCAGCTCAGGGAATTCTGGAAACACCATATATTTT; v_call: TRBV7-7; clone_size: -; d_call: -; j_call: TRBJ1-3
cdr3_aa: CASSSGQGRYGYTF; cdr3_nt: TGTGCCAGCAGTTCCGGACAGGGTAGATATGGCTACACCTTC; v_call: TRBV27; clone_size: -; d_call: TRBD1; j_call: TRBJ1-2
cdr3_aa: CASSLAAGVLNTEAFF; cdr3_nt: TGTGCCAGCAGCTTGGCGGCAGGGGTCTTGAACACTGAAGCTTTCTTT; v_call: TRBV5-5; clone_size: -; d_call: -; j_call: TRBJ1-1
cdr3_aa: CASLDYGGSYNEQFF; cdr3_nt: TGTGCCAGCCTGGACTACGGGGGATCCTACAATGAGCAGTTCTTC; v_call: TRBV5-4; clone_size: few; d_call: -; j_call: TRBJ2-1
cdr3_aa: CASSFSGVRGNEQFF; cdr3_nt: TGTGCCAGCTCCTTCTCTGGGGTGCGGGGCAATGAGCAGTTCTTC; v_call: TRBV18; clone_size: -; d_call: -; j_call: TRBJ2-1
cdr3_aa: CASSHTAGGDTQYF; cdr3_nt: TGCGCCAGCAGCCATACTGCCGGCGGAGATACGCAGTATTTT; v_call: TRBV5-1; clone_size: -; d_call: -; j_call: TRBJ2-3
cdr3_aa: CASSQGRLGARGDTQYF; cdr3_nt: TGTGCCAGCAGCCAAGGCCGGCTGGGGGCCCGGGGGGATACGCAGTATTTT; v_call: TRBV4-2; clone_size: -; d_call: -; j_call: TRBJ2-3
cdr3_aa: CASSAREGTTIYF; cdr3_nt: TGTGCCAGCAGTGCCAGGGAGGGGACCACCATATATTTT; v_call: TRBV6-4; clone_size: -; d_call: -; j_call: TRBJ1-3
cdr3_aa: CASRRLENNEQFF; cdr3_nt: TGCGCCAGCAGACGTTTGGAAAACAATGAGCAGTTCTTC; v_call: TRBV5-1; clone_size: -; d_call: -; j_call: TRBJ2-1
cdr3_aa: CASSPPQLYEQYF; cdr3_nt: TGTGCCAGCTCACCACCCCAGTTATACGAGCAGTACTTC; v_call: TRBV18; clone_size: few; d_call: -; j_call: TRBJ2-7